The 29 T cell receptor beta chains given below trace back to one sample, sequenced in a study of blood T cell repertoires in COVID-19. The data were produced by immunoSEQ multiplex PCR, yet TCRdb's version contains in-frame clones alone and is incomplete. In the table there are hundreds of thousands of clones, over 65% of which are singletons. The sample consisted of peripheral blood. The receptors here all came from a woman aged 70-85 years with active or convalescent COVID-19.

The rearrangement uses TRBV30 and TRBJ2-2; 13 nucleotides match TRBD2. V shed 5 bases, J shed 5 bases, and the junction held 5 bases outside the gene matches. The germline CDR1 and CDR2 sequences are GTSNPN and SVGIG (reference sequence). The length of the CDR3 is 15 residues. The CDR3 region has the DNA TGTGCCTGGGACGGGACTAGCGGGACGACCGGGGAGCTGTTTTTT. This sequence encodes CAWDGTSGTTGELFF.

The V and J genes are TRBV28 and TRBJ1-4; D gene unclear. Trimming took off 1 base at V and 4 bases at J, with 4 bases between the two ends. Germline CDR1 reads MDHEN; CDR2 reads SYDVKM. The length of the CDR3 is 13 residues. CDR3 in DNA: TGTGCCAGCAGTTTATCCTATAATGAAAAACTGTTTTTT. It codes for CASSLSYNEKLFF.

The V and J genes are TRBV11-3 and TRBJ2-7; 7 nucleotides line up with TRBD1. With V trimmed by 2 bases and J by 12 bases, 10 bases remained unmatched. The CDR3 runs 13 residues. Germline CDR1 reads SGHNT; CDR2 reads YENEEA. CDR3 sequence: CASSLSEGAPLYF. The DNA of the CDR3 is TGTGCCAGCAGCTTAAGCGAGGGGGCTCCTCTGTACTTC.

This clone was recorded a few times. The chain employs TRBV3-1 (or the pseudogene TRBV3-2) and TRBJ1-4; 10 bases map to TRBD1. Germline V lookup: CDR1 LGHDT, CDR2 YNNKEL (reference sequence). V was pared by 6 bases and J by 11 bases, with 12 bases of the junction left unmatched. The CDR3 runs to 15 residues. This chain's CDR3 is CASSLRDRGPSKLFF. Here the CDR3 DNA reads TGTGCCAGCAGTCTACGGGACAGGGGCCCCTCGAAACTGTTTTTT.

The chain links TRBV19 to TRBJ2-1; the match to TRBD1 covers 8 bases. The CDR3 is 15 residues long. Germline V gives CDR1 LNHDA, CDR2 SQIVND (reference sequence). The junction had 5 bases not matched to a gene; V was cut back by 6 bases and J by 1 base. CDR3 protein: CASRIGQGSYNEQFF. The DNA of the CDR3 is TGTGCCAGTAGAATCGGACAGGGTTCCTACAATGAGCAGTTCTTC.

The rearrangement uses TRBV19 and TRBJ2-5, with TRBD2 as a possible D gene (6 bases). V dropped 5 bases and J dropped 5 bases, with 18 bases sitting between them. Per germline, CDR1 LNHDA and CDR2 SQIVND (reference sequence). The CDR3 has 15 amino acids. CDR3 sequence reads: CASSAPYRSGETQYF. CDR3 in DNA: TGTGCCAGTAGTGCTCCTTACAGGAGCGGGGAGACCCAGTACTTC.

The chain joins TRBV4-1 to TRBJ1-3, with 8 bases matching TRBD1. Germline V lookup: CDR1 MGHRA, CDR2 YSYEKL. The J segment lost 0 bases and the V segment lost 4 bases, leaving 2 bases of the junction unmatched. This CDR3 region has 15 residues. Written as DNA, the CDR3 is TGCGCCAGCAGCCTAACAGGGGGCTCTGGAAACACCATATATTTT. Protein sequence: CASSLTGGSGNTIYF.

About this clone: At the DNA level, this CDR3 is encoded by other sequences in the same sample as well. The rearrangement joins TRBV25-1 to TRBJ1-1, with 8 nucleotides matching TRBD1. Germline V gene lookup returns CDR1 MGHDK and CDR2 SYGVNS. V was pared by 3 bases and J by 1 base, with 4 bases of the junction left unmatched. CDR3 size: 15 residues. Written as DNA, the CDR3 is TGTGCCAGCAGTGACTCAGGGACAGGGAACACTGAAGCTTTCTTT. Translated: CASSDSGTGNTEAFF.

This rearrangement joins TRBV7-8 to TRBJ2-1, with D possibly matching TRBD2 (6 bases). Trimming pared 1 base from V and 12 bases from J, leaving 16 bases between. Germline V lookup: CDR1 SGHVS, CDR2 FQNEAQ. This CDR3 has 14 amino acids. CDR3 DNA sequence: TGTGCCAGCAGCTTAGTTATCCCTCTCGGGGGGCAGTTCTTC. This gives the protein CASSLVIPLGGQFF. Drawing the rest from reference TRBV7-8 and TRBJ2-1, the complete variable domain is GAGVSQSPRYKVAKRGQDVALRCDPISGHVSLFWYQQALGQGPEFLTYFQNEAQLDKSGLPSDRFFAERPEGSVSTLKIQRTQQEDSAVYLCASSLVIPLGGQFFGPGTRLTVL.

This chain joins TRBV5-1 and TRBJ2-1; 7 nucleotides agree with TRBD1. The J segment lost 4 bases and the V segment lost 0 bases, leaving 4 bases of the junction unmatched. CDR3 length: 15 amino acids. Germline V lookup: CDR1 SGHRS, CDR2 YFSETQ. The CDR3 DNA is TGCGCCAGCAGCTTGGGTGGGACAGAGTACAATGAGCAGTTCTTC. Protein sequence: CASSLGGTEYNEQFF.

The rearrangement joins TRBV3-1 (or the pseudogene TRBV3-2) to TRBJ2-1; D is ambiguous. The CDR3 is 15 residues long. The V gene's germline CDR1 is LGHDT and CDR2 YNNKEL (reference sequence). Trimming removed 4 bases from V and 2 bases from J, with 12 bases in between. DNA of the CDR3: TGTGCCAGCAGCCCATCCCCCACACCCTACAATGAGCAGTTCTTC. Encoded protein: CASSPSPTPYNEQFF.

This chain links TRBV7-2 with TRBJ2-7; the match to TRBD1 covers 9 bases. V lost 6 bases, J lost 0 bases, and 6 bases stayed unmatched. The V gene's germline CDR1 is SGHTA and CDR2 FQGNSA. The CDR3 runs to 15 residues. This chain's CDR3 is CASRLDRGSSYEQYF. CDR3 sequence (DNA): TGTGCCAGCAGACTTGACAGGGGGAGCTCCTACGAGCAGTACTTC.

This clone was counted only a few times. This chain joins TRBV4-3 and TRBJ1-6; D may be TRBD1 (6 bases). Trimming cost V 4 bases and J 7 bases, with 14 bases left between them. The CDR3 consists of 15 residues. Germline V gives CDR1 LGHNA, CDR2 YSLEER. Here the CDR3 DNA reads TGCGCCAGCAGCCGAGAGGGGGGGATCAATTCACCCCTCCACTTT. It specifies CASSREGGINSPLHF.

The chain links TRBV3-1 (or the pseudogene TRBV3-2) to TRBJ2-1; TRBD2 agrees at 13 bases. The CDR3 loop spans 17 amino acids. V was pared by 5 bases and J by 3 bases, with 7 bases of the junction left unmatched. Germline V gives CDR1 LGHDT, CDR2 YNNKEL (reference sequence). The CDR3 region has the DNA TGTGCCAGCAGCGAACAACTAGCGGGGGGGCACTACAATGAGCAGTTCTTC. Its protein is CASSEQLAGGHYNEQFF.

The chain recombines TRBV7-2 with TRBJ1-2; the D gene is possibly TRBD1 (5 bases). V was pared by 4 bases and J by 7 bases, with 22 bases between. CDR3 length: 16 amino acids. From germline, CDR1 is SGHTA and CDR2 FQGNSA. Here the CDR3 reads CASSSKFQGPGGGYTF. The CDR3 DNA reads as TGTGCCAGCAGCTCAAAGTTTCAGGGCCCGGGGGGTGGCTACACCTTC.

V is TRBV18 and J is TRBJ2-7, with D possibly being TRBD2 (6 bases). Between the trimmed V and J ends, which lost 1 base and 3 bases, there was a span of 16 bases. The CDR3 contains 16 residues. Germline V gene lookup returns CDR1 KGHSH and CDR2 LQKENI. CDR3 in amino acids: CASSPRQGLVGYEQYF. The DNA of the CDR3 is TGTGCCAGCTCACCACGGCAGGGACTTGTGGGCTACGAGCAGTACTTC.

About this clone: Other DNA sequences from this sample encode an identical CDR3 as well. V is TRBV11-2 and J is TRBJ2-1, with D hard to call. The CDR3 is 13 amino acids. CDR1 is SGHAT, CDR2 FQNNGV, per germline. V lost 0 bases, J lost 5 bases, and 5 bases lay in between. The CDR3 DNA is TGTGCCAGCAGCTTAGATCGCGACAATGAGCAGTTCTTC. Protein sequence: CASSLDRDNEQFF.

The rearrangement joins TRBV18 to TRBJ2-1; D gene uncertain. CDR1 is KGHSH and CDR2 is LQKENI in the germline V gene. This CDR3 contains 14 residues. The ends were cut back, 0 bases at V and 0 bases at J, with 3 bases in the middle. The CDR3 nucleotides are TGTGCCAGCTCACCACCGAGCTCCTACAATGAGCAGTTCTTC. This codes for CASSPPSSYNEQFF.

This chain joins TRBV18 and TRBJ1-4; D call uncertain. V was trimmed by 6 bases and J by 11 bases, leaving 13 bases between them. Germline CDR1 and CDR2: KGHSH and LQKENI. The CDR3 runs to 12 residues. CDR3 nucleotide sequence: TGTGCCAGCTCGCCGGAGGGATGGAAACTGTTTTTT. It is translated as CASSPEGWKLFF.

Here the CDR3 DNA reads TGCAGTGCTAGTCGTGTCAGGGGGTTGGGAAACATTCAGTACTTC. This sequence encodes CSASRVRGLGNIQYF. This chain joins TRBV20-1 and TRBJ2-4, with TRBD1 matching 7 bases. Trimming cost V 3 bases and J 6 bases; bases outside gene matches: 11. This CDR3 has 15 amino acids. In germline, CDR1 is DFQATT, CDR2 SNEGSKA (reference sequence).

V usage is TRBV2 and J usage is TRBJ2-1, with TRBD1 matching over 8 bases. The CDR3 length is 14 residues. With V trimmed by 3 bases and J by 9 bases, 7 bases remained unmatched. CDR1 SNHLY and CDR2 FYNNEI come from the germline V gene. CDR3 sequence reads: CASSDPQGAAEQFF. DNA of the CDR3: TGTGCCAGCAGTGACCCGCAGGGGGCTGCTGAGCAGTTCTTC.

The V gene is TRBV3-1 (or the pseudogene TRBV3-2), the J gene TRBJ2-7; a possible D gene is TRBD1 (8 bases). The CDR3 has 14 amino acids. Germline assignment: CDR1 LGHDT and CDR2 YNNKEL (reference sequence). The ends were cut back, 2 bases at V and 3 bases at J, with 11 bases in the middle. The CDR3 nucleotides read TGTGCCAGCAGCCAAAACAGGGGGGGCTACGAGCAGTACTTC. Protein: CASSQNRGGYEQYF.

The genes are TRBV28 and TRBJ2-1; 7 bases match TRBD1. With V trimmed by 6 bases and J by 2 bases, 7 bases remained unmatched. Per germline, CDR1 MDHEN and CDR2 SYDVKM. The CDR3 length is 15 residues. CDR3 protein: CASSRGTAPYNEQFF. CDR3 coding DNA: TGTGCCAGCAGCCGTGGGACAGCCCCCTACAATGAGCAGTTCTTC.

In the case of this clone: This sample also contains other DNA sequences that code for the same CDR3. The rearrangement links TRBV5-1 to TRBJ1-1, with TRBD1 as a possible D gene (5 bases). Trimming cost V 4 bases and J 1 base, with 8 bases left between them. The CDR3 totals 13 residues. The germline CDR1 and CDR2 sequences are SGHRS and YFSETQ. CDR3 sequence: CASSLQANTEAFF. CDR3 nucleotides: TGCGCCAGCAGCCTACAGGCGAACACTGAAGCTTTCTTT.

This clone appeared a single time. Other DNA sequences in this sample translate to the same CDR3. The V and J genes are TRBV7-2 and TRBJ2-7; the match to TRBD2 covers 7 bases. Losses at the gene ends were 0 bases for V and 0 bases for J; bases not matched to a gene: 2. Germline loops: CDR1 SGHTA, CDR2 FQGNSA. CDR3 length equals 15 residues. The CDR3 sequence: CASSLAGGSSYEQYF. CDR3 bases: TGTGCCAGCAGCTTAGCTGGCGGGAGCTCCTACGAGCAGTACTTC.

The chain is built from TRBV27 and TRBJ2-7; D might be TRBD1 (6 bases). Deletions cut 6 bases from V and 0 bases from J, with 15 bases between. The CDR3 spans 15 residues. Germline loops: CDR1 MNHEY, CDR2 SMNVEV (reference sequence). The CDR3 region is CASSLGQNPSYEQYF. The DNA of the CDR3 is TGTGCCAGCAGCCTAGGACAGAACCCCTCCTACGAGCAGTACTTC.

V gene TRBV18 combines with J gene TRBJ1-5; D is unresolved. This CDR3 is 15 amino acids long. Germline-derived CDR1 and CDR2 are KGHSH and LQKENI. V was pared by 5 bases and J by 0 bases, with 11 bases between. CDR3 region: CASSSQVDSNQPQHF. The CDR3, as DNA: TGTGCCAGCTCAAGTCAGGTCGATAGCAATCAGCCCCAGCATTTT.

The chain has TRBV12-3 or TRBV12-4 and TRBJ2-5; D possibly corresponds to TRBD1 (5 bases). The CDR3 is 13 residues long. V dropped 6 bases and J dropped 6 bases, with 14 bases sitting between them. CDR3 coding DNA: TGTGCCAGCAGACTGGGGCTTGGACAGACCCAGTACTTC. It is translated as CASRLGLGQTQYF.

A single count supports this clone. The chain joins TRBV18 to TRBJ2-7; 11 bases are a match to TRBD1. Trimming cost V 5 bases and J 4 bases; bases outside gene matches: 4. This CDR3 is built from 14 residues. Germline CDR1 KGHSH, CDR2 LQKENI. The CDR3 DNA reads TGTGCCAGCTCATCAAGGGACAGGGGGTACGAGCAGTACTTC. Its protein is CASSSRDRGYEQYF.